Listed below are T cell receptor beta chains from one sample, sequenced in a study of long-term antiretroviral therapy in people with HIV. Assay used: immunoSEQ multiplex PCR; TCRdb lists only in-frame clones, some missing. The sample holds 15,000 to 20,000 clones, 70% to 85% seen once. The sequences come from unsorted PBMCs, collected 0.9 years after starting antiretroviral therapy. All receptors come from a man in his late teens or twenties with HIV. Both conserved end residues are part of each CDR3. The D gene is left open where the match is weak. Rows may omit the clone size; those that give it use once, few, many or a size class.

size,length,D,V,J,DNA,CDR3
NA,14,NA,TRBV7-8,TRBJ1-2,TGTGCCAGCAGCTTCGGTGGCGAGAGCTATGGCTACACCTTC,CASSFGGESYGYTF
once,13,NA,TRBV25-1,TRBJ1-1,TGTGCCAGCAGTGGCCGGGGTGGGACTGAAGCTTTCTTT,CASSGRGGTEAFF
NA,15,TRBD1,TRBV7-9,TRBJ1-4,TGTGCCAGCAGCTCCCGACAGGGGGCATTGGAAAAACTGTTTTTT,CASSSRQGALEKLFF
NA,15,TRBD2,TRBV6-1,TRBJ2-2,TGTGCCAGCAGGGTGCGGGGGGGCGGCGCCGGGGAGCTGTTTTTT,CASRVRGGGAGELFF
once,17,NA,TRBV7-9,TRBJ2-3,TGTGCCAGCAGCCACCCGGGGCTAGCAGAAGTCACAGATACGCAGTATTTT,CASSHPGLAEVTDTQYF
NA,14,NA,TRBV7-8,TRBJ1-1,TGTGCCAGCAGCTCTTGGGCAGGGAACACTGAAGCTTTCTTT,CASSSWAGNTEAFF
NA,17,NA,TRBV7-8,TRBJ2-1,TGTGCCAGCAGCTTAGGTCTGAGCGGCGGGTGGGGCAATGAGCAGTTCTTC,CASSLGLSGGWGNEQFF
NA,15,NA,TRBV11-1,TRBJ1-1,TGTGCCAGCAGCTTAAGCGAGGGCTTGAACACTGAAGCTTTCTTT,CASSLSEGLNTEAFF
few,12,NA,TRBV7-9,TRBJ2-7,TGTGCCAGCAGCCCTAGCCCCTACGAGCAGTACTTC,CASSPSPYEQYF
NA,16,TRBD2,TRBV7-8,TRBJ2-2,TGTGCCAGCAGCTGGCTAGCGGGGGCGAACACCGGGGAGCTGTTTTTT,CASSWLAGANTGELFF
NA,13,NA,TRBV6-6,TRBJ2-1,TGTGCCAGCAGGGACAGCCCCTACAATGAGCAGTTCTTC,CASRDSPYNEQFF
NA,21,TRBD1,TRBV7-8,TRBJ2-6,TGTGCCAGCAGCCGGGCCCGAGGGGGCCTTCCCTTTCCCTCTGGGGCCAACGTCCTGACTTTC,CASSRARGGLPFPSGANVLTF
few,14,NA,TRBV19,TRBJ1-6,TGTGCCAGTACCATGTCGGCAACCGGTTCACCCCTCCACTTT,CASTMSATGSPLHF
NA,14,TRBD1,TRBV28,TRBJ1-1,TGTGCCAGCAGTTACCAGGGACAGGGGAATGAAGCTTTCTTT,CASSYQGQGNEAFF
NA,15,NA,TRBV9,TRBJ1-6,TGTGCCAGCAGCGTAGATGGGCAGGGAGATTCACCCCTCCACTTT,CASSVDGQGDSPLHF
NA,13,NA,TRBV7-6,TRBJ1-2,TGTGCCAGCGGACAAAGCTTCGGCTATGGCTACACCTTC,CASGQSFGYGYTF
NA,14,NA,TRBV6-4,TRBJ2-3,TGTGCCAGCAGTGAAGGGGGAGGCACAGATACGCAGTATTTT,CASSEGGGTDTQYF
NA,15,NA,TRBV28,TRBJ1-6,TGTGCCAGCAGCCTCGGTGGCTCCTATAATTCACCCCTCCACTTT,CASSLGGSYNSPLHF
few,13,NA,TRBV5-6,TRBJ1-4,TGTGCCAGCAGCTTGGCTAATCCTGAAAAACTGTTTTTT,CASSLANPEKLFF
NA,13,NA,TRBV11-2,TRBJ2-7,TGTGCCACGGGGACATCCGTCCCCTACGAGCAGTACTTC,CATGTSVPYEQYF
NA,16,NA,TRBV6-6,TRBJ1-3,TGTGCCAGCAGACTAGCAGGCGAGGCCTCTGGAAACACCATATATTTT,CASRLAGEASGNTIYF
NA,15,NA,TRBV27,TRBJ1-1,TGTGCCAGCAGCTATTCGGGGGGTCCCCTTTTTGAAGCTTTCTTT,CASSYSGGPLFEAFF
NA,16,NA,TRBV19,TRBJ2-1,TGTGCCAGTACGGAACAGGTCGAGTTTAAAGATTATGAGCAGTTCTTC,CASTEQVEFKDYEQFF
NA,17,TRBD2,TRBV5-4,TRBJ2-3,TGTGCCAGCAGTCGGGGAGTCGGGGGGACTAGCACAGATACGCAGTATTTT,CASSRGVGGTSTDTQYF
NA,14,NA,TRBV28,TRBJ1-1,TGTGCCAGCAGTTTATTCTACGGAAGCCGAGAAGCTTTCTTT,CASSLFYGSREAFF
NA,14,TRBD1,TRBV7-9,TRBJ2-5,TGTGCCAGCAGCTCCACAGGGGGCTCGGAGACCCAGTACTTC,CASSSTGGSETQYF
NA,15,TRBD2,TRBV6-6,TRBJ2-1,TGTGCCAGCAGTCATATAGCGGGGGGGTACAATGAGCAGTTCTTC,CASSHIAGGYNEQFF
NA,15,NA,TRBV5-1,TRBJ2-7,TGCGCCAGCAGATTTCTGCGGGGTACCTCCTACGAGCAGTACTTC,CASRFLRGTSYEQYF
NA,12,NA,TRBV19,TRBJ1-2,TGTGCCAGCCACCAGGGATCAACTGGCTACACCTTC,CASHQGSTGYTF
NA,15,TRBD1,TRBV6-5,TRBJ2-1,TGTGCCAGCAGTACAGGGGCTGCGGGTTCCGATGAGCAGTTCTTC,CASSTGAAGSDEQFF
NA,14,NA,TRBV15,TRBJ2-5,TGTGCCACCAGCAGAGCGGCCAGCCAAGAGACCCAGTACTTC,CATSRAASQETQYF
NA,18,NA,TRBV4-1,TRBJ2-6,TGCGCCAGCAGCCAAGGATTGGTCGGAGCACTCGGGGCCAACGTCCTGACTTTC,CASSQGLVGALGANVLTF
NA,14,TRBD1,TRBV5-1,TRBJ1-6,TGCGCCAGCAGCTCGACAGGGATGCAATCACCCCTCCACTTT,CASSSTGMQSPLHF
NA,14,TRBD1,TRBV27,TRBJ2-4,TGTGCCAGCAGTTCGACAGGGTTCTCGGACATTCAGTACTTC,CASSSTGFSDIQYF
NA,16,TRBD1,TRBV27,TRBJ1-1,TGTGCCAGCAGTTCGGTAGGGGGCAAGGGGGTCACTGAAGCTTTCTTT,CASSSVGGKGVTEAFF
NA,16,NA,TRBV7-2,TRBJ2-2,TGTGCCAGCAGCTTCTCCGCGGGGGCCTGGGCCGGGGAGCTGTTTTTT,CASSFSAGAWAGELFF
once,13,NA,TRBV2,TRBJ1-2,TGTGCCAGCAGTGAGGGATTGAACTATGGCTACACCTTC,CASSEGLNYGYTF
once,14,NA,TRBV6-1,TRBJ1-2,TGTGCCAGCAGTGAAGCTTACAGGGCCTATGGCTACACCTTC,CASSEAYRAYGYTF
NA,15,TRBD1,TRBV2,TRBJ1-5,TGTGCCAGCATAAGGGACAGGGCGATCAATCAGCCCCAGCATTTT,CASIRDRAINQPQHF
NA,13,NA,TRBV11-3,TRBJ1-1,TGTGCCAGCAGCCAATCGGTCTACACGGAAGCTTTCTTT,CASSQSVYTEAFF
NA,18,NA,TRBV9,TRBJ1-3,TGTGCCAGCAGCGTAGCACTAGACAGGCGGGGCTCTGGAAACACCATATATTTT,CASSVALDRRGSGNTIYF
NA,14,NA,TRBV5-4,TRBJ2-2,TGTGCCAGCAGCTTCGGGGTGGTGACCGGGGAGCTGTTTTTT,CASSFGVVTGELFF
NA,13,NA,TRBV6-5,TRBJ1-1,TGTGCCAGCAGTTACTCGAGCGACACTGAAGCTTTCTTT,CASSYSSDTEAFF
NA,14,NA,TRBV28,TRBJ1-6,TGTGCCAGCAGTTTACCGACCTATAATTCACCCCTCCACTTT,CASSLPTYNSPLHF
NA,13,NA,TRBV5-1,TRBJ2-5,TGCGCCAGCAGCGAGCTGTCCGGGGAGACCCAGTACTTC,CASSELSGETQYF
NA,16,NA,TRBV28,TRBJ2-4,TGTGCCAGCAGTTTGGCCTCAGGGGCGGCCAAAAACATTCAGTACTTC,CASSLASGAAKNIQYF
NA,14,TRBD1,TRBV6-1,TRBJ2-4,TGTGCCAGCGTAGACAGGGGGCTTCAAAACATTCAGTACTTC,CASVDRGLQNIQYF